These 4 T cell receptor beta chains were all obtained from the same sample, sequenced in a study of OX40 agonist ivuxolimab in advanced cancers. Assay used: immunoSEQ multiplex PCR; TCRdb lists only in-frame clones, some missing. The table lists 45,000 to 60,000 clones, around nine tenths of them singletons. Sequencing was performed on CD4+ or CD8+ T cells sorted from blood, taken in a trial of the OX40 agonist ivuxolimab. Receptor source: an adult with an advanced solid tumor such as melanoma, head and neck, liver or kidney cancer.

The chain carries TRBV7-2 and TRBJ1-5, with TRBD1 as a possible D gene (5 bases). This CDR3 spans 15 amino acids. Trimming took off 5 bases at V and 2 bases at J, with 13 bases between the two ends. Germline CDR1 reads SGHTA; CDR2 reads FQGNSA. CDR3 protein: CASSPSATGNQPQHF. Written as DNA, the CDR3 is TGTGCCAGCAGCCCCTCCGCGACAGGCAATCAGCCCCAGCATTTT.

This rearrangement joins TRBV6-5 to TRBJ2-1, with 8 positions matching TRBD2. V lost 2 bases to trimming and J lost 6 bases; unmatched junction nucleotides: 9. This CDR3 has 16 residues. Per the germline V gene, CDR1 is MNHEY and CDR2 is SVGAGI. CDR3 in amino acids: CASSYPRVAGTNEQFF. The CDR3 nucleotides read TGTGCCAGCAGTTACCCCCGGGTAGCGGGAACCAATGAGCAGTTCTTC.

V gene TRBV5-1 combines with J gene TRBJ2-1, with a possible D match to TRBD1 (6 bases). Germline V gene data show CDR1 as SGHRS and CDR2 as YFSETQ. This CDR3 is built from 11 residues. Trimming removed 4 bases from V and 10 bases from J, with 9 bases in between. Here the CDR3 DNA reads TGCGCCAGCAGCGGGGGCGGCGAGCAGTTCTTC. It encodes CASSGGGEQFF. Full variable domain (remainder filled in from reference TRBV5-1 and TRBJ2-1): KAGVTQTPRYLIKTRGQQVTLSCSPISGHRSVSWYQQTPGQGLQFLFEYFSETQRNKGNFPGRFSGRQFSNSRSEMNVSTLELGDSALYLCASSGGGEQFFGPGTRLTVL.

V gene TRBV5-6 combines with J gene TRBJ2-7; weak D call: TRBD1 (5 bases). The ends were cut back, 4 bases at V and 3 bases at J, with 17 bases in the middle. The CDR3 is 15 residues long. Germline CDR1 reads SGHDT; CDR2 reads YYEEEE. In DNA, the CDR3 is TGTGCCAGCAGCGGGCCCCGCAGGGCTGGCTACGAGCAGTACTTC. This codes for CASSGPRRAGYEQYF.